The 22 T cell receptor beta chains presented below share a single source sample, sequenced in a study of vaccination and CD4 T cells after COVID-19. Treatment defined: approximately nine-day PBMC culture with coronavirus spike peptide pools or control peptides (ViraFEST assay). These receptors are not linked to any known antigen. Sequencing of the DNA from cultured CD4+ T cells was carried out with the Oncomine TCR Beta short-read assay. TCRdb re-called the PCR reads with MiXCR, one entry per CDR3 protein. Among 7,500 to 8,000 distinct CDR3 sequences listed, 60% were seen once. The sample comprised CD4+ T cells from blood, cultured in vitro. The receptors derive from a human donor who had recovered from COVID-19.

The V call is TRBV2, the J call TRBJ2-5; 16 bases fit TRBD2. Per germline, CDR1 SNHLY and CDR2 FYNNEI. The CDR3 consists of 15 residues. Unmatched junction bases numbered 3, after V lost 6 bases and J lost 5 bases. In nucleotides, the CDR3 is TGTGCCAGCAGCCCGGGACTAGCGGGAGGGGAGACCCAGTACTTC. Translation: CASSPGLAGGETQYF.

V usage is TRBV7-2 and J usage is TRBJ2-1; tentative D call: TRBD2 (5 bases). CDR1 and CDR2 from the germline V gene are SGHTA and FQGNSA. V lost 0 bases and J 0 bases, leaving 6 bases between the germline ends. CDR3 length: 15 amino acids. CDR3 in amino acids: CASSLAGVSYNEQFF. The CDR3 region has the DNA TGTGCCAGCAGCTTAGCGGGAGTCTCCTACAATGAGCAGTTCTTC.

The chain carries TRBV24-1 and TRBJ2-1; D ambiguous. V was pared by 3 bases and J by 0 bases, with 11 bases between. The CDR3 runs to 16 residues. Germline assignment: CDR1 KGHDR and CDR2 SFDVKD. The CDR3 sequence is CATSDPDGSSYNEQFF. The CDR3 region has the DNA TGTGCCACCAGTGATCCCGACGGAAGCTCCTACAATGAGCAGTTCTTC.

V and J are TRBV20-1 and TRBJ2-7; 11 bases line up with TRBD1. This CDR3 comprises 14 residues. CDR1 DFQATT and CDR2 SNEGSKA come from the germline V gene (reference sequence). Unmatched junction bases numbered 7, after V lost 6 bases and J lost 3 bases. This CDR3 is CSAKRTGGLYEQYF. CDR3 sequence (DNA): TGCAGTGCAAAGCGGACAGGGGGCCTCTACGAGCAGTACTTC.

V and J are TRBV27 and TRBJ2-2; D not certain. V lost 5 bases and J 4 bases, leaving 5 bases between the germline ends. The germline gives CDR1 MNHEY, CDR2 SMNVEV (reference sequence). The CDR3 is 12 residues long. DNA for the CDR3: TGTGCCAGCAGTCTACTCACCGGGGAGCTGTTTTTT. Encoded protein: CASSLLTGELFF.

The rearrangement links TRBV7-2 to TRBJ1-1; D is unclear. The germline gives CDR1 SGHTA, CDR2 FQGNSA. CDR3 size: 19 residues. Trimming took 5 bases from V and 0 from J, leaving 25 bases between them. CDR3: CASSRLTALGMGMNTEAFF. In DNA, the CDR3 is TGTGCCAGCAGCCGTCTAACGGCGTTGGGGATGGGGATGAACACTGAAGCTTTCTTT. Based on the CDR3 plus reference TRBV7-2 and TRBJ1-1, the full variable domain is GAGVSQSPSNKVTEKGKDVELRCDPISGHTALYWYRQSLGQGLEFLIYFQGNSAPDKSGLPSDRFSAERTGGSVSTLTIQRTQQEDSAVYLCASSRLTALGMGMNTEAFFGQGTRLTVV.

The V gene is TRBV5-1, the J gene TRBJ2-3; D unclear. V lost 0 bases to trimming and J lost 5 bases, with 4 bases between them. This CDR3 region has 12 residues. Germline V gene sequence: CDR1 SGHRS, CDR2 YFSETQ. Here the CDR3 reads CASSLAGDTQYF. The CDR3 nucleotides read TGCGCCAGCAGCTTGGCAGGAGATACGCAGTATTTT.

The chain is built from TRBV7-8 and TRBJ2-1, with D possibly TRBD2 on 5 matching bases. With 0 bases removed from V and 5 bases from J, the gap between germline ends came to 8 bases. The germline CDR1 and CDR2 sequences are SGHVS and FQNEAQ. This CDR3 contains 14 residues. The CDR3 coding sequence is TGTGCCAGCAGCTTAGCGAGGGTGGACAATGAGCAGTTCTTC. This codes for CASSLARVDNEQFF.

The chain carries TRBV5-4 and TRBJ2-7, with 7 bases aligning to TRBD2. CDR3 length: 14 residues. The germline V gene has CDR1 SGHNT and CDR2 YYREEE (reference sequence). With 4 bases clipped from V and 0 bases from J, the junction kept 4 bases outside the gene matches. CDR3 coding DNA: TGTGCCAGCAGCAAATCTAGCGGCTCCTACGAGCAGTACTTC. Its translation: CASSKSSGSYEQYF.

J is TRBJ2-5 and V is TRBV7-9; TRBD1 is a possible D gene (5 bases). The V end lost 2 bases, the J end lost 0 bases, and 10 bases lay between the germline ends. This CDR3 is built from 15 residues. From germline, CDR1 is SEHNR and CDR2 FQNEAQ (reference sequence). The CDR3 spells CASSLQGGDQETQYF. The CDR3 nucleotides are TGTGCCAGCAGCTTACAGGGTGGGGACCAAGAGACCCAGTACTTC.

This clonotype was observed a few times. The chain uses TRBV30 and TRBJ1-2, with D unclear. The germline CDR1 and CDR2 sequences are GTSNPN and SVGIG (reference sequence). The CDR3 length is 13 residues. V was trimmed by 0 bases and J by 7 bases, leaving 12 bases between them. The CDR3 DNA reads TGTGCCTGGAGTGTGAGGTTAGGGATTGGCTACACCTTC. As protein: CAWSVRLGIGYTF.

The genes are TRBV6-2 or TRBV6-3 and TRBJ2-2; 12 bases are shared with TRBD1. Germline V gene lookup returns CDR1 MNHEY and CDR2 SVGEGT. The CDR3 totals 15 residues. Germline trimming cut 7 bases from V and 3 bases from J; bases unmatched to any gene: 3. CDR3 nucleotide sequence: TGTGCCAGCAAGGGACAGGGGGCGGACACCGGGGAGCTGTTTTTT. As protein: CASKGQGADTGELFF.

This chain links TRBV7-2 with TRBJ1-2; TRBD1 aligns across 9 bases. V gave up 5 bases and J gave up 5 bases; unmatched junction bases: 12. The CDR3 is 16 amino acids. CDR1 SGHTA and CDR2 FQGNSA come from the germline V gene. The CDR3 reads CASSQIQGASAYGYTF. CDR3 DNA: TGTGCCAGCAGCCAAATACAGGGGGCAAGCGCGTATGGCTACACCTTC.

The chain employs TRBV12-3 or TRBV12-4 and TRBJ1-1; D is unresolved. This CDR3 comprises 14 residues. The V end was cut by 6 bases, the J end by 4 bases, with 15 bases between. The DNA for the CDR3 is TGTGCCAGCAGACCTAGTTGGGCTGGCACTGAAGCTTTCTTT. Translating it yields CASRPSWAGTEAFF.

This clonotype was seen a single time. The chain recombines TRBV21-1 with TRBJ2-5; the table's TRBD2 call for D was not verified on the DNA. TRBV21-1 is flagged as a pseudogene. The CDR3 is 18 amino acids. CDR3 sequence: CASREGLAGARGTETQYF. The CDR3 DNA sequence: TGTGCCAGCAGGGAGGGACTAGCGGGAGCAAGAGGGACGGAGACCCAGTACTTC.

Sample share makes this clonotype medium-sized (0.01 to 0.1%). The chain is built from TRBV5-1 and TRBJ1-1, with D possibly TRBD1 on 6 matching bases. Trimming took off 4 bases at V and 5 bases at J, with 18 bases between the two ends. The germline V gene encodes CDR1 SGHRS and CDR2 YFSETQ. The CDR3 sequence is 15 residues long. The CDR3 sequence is CASSGGRGLDTEAFF. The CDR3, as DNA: TGCGCCAGCAGCGGGGGTCGGGGGCTTGATACTGAAGCTTTCTTT. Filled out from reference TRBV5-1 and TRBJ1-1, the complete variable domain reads KAGVTQTPRYLIKTRGQQVTLSCSPISGHRSVSWYQQTPGQGLQFLFEYFSETQRNKGNFPGRFSGRQFSNSRSEMNVSTLELGDSALYLCASSGGRGLDTEAFFGQGTRLTVV.

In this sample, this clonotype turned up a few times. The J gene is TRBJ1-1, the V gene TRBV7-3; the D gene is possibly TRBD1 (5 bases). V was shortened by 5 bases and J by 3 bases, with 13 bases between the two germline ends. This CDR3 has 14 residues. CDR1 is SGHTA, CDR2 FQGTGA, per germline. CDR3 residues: CASSTAGGDTEAFF. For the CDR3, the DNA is TGTGCCAGCAGCACGGCAGGAGGGGACACTGAAGCTTTCTTT.

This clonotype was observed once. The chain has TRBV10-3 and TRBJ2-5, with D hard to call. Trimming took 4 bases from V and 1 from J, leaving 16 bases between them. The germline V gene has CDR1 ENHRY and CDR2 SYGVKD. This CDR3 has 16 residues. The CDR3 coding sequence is TGTGCCATCAGTGCATCACACTTAGGGCGCCAAGAGACCCAGTACTTC. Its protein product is CAISASHLGRQETQYF.

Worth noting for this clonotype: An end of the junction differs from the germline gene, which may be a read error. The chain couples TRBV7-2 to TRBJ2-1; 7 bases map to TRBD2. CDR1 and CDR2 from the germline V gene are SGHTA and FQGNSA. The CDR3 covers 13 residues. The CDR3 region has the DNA TGTGCCAGCAGCTTAGGGTCGGCGGGAGCCCCTATCTTC. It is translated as CASSLGSAGAPIF.

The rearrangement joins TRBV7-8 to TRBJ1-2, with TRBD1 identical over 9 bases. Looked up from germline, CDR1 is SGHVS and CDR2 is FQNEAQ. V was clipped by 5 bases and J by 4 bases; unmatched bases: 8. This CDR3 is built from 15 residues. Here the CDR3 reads CASSPWDRESYGYTF. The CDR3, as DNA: TGTGCCAGCAGCCCCTGGGACAGGGAGAGCTATGGCTACACCTTC.

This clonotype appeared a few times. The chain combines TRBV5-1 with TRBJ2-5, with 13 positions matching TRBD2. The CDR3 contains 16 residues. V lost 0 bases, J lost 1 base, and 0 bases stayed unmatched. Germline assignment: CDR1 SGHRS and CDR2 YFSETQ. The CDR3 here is CASSLGLAGGQETQYF. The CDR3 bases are TGCGCCAGCAGCTTGGGACTAGCGGGGGGCCAAGAGACCCAGTACTTC.

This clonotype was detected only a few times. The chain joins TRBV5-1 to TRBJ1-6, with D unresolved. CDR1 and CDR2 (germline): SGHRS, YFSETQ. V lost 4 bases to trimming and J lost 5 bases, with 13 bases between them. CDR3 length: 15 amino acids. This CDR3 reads CASSPTSGNNSPLHF. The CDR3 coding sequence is TGCGCCAGCAGCCCAACATCGGGGAATAATTCACCCCTCCACTTT.